These 13 T cell receptor beta chains originate from one sample sequenced in a study of cytomegalovirus exposure and HLA in healthy donors. In the PCR, 60 Vbeta and 13 Jbeta primers were used. The table came from immunoSEQ multiplex PCR; TCRdb's copy has only in-frame clones and leaves some out. The sample consists of 150,000 to 200,000 clones, around 80% of them appearing once. Source material: PBMCs. The receptors come from a male donor in good health and CMV-seropositive.

This chain links TRBV28 with TRBJ1-5; 8 bases are a match to TRBD1. The CDR3 has 15 amino acids. In germline, CDR1 is MDHEN, CDR2 SYDVKM. The V and J ends lost 6 bases and 5 bases, in that order; junction bases with no gene match: 9. The CDR3 region is CASRLGAGGDQPQHF. CDR3 DNA sequence: TGTGCCAGCAGACTTGGAGCAGGGGGCGATCAGCCCCAGCATTTT. The variable domain in full, with the rest retrieved from reference TRBV28 and TRBJ1-5, is DVKVTQSSRYLVKRTGEKVFLECVQDMDHENMFWYRQDPGLGLRLIYFSYDVKMKEKGDIPEGYSVSREKKERFSLILESASTNQTSMYLCASRLGAGGDQPQHFGDGTRLSIL.

The rearrangement joins TRBV6-6 to TRBJ2-5, with TRBD2 identical over 12 bases. The CDR3 spans 16 residues. J gave up 5 bases and V 5 bases, and 9 bases lay outside the gene matches. Germline V gene sequence: CDR1 MNHNY, CDR2 SVGAGI (reference sequence). CDR3 sequence reads: CASSRPTSGSGETQYF. The DNA for the CDR3 is TGTGCCAGCAGTCGACCGACTAGCGGGAGCGGGGAGACCCAGTACTTC.

The chain couples TRBV29-1 to TRBJ2-1; TRBD2 aligns across 7 bases. Germline values: CDR1 SQVTM, CDR2 ANQGSEA. The CDR3 sequence is 14 residues long. V shed 3 bases and J 9 bases; nucleotides not matched to a gene: 11. CDR3 protein: CSVDGGRAGVEQFF. The DNA of the CDR3 is TGCAGCGTTGATGGAGGGAGGGCCGGGGTTGAGCAGTTCTTC.

The CDR3 loop is CASSVGQRDQPQHF. CDR3 bases: TGTGCCAGCAGCGTAGGGCAGCGTGATCAGCCCCAGCATTTT. The rearrangement joins TRBV9 to TRBJ1-5; D remains unclear. CDR1 and CDR2 from the germline V gene are SGDLS and YYNGEE. Deletions cut 0 bases from V and 5 bases from J, with 9 bases between. The CDR3 extends over 14 amino acids.

The chain employs TRBV7-2 and TRBJ2-3, with D possibly being TRBD1 (6 bases). The CDR3 consists of 18 residues. The germline V gene has CDR1 SGHTA and CDR2 FQGNSA. Trimming took 5 bases from V and 3 from J, leaving 24 bases between them. CDR3 DNA: TGTGCCAGCAGCCTTCGAGTAACCGGGACAAAGAGTACAGATACGCAGTATTTT. Amino acids: CASSLRVTGTKSTDTQYF.

J is TRBJ2-7 and V is TRBV7-9; D ambiguous. The CDR3 runs 12 residues. Trimming took off 8 bases at V and 3 bases at J, with 11 bases between the two ends. Germline CDR1 SEHNR, CDR2 FQNEAQ (reference sequence). CDR3 nucleotides: TGTGCCAGCGATGGCAGTGGCTACGAGCAGTACTTC. Translating gives CASDGSGYEQYF.

V and J are TRBV18 and TRBJ2-7; D is possibly TRBD2 (5 bases). V lost 3 bases to trimming and J lost 4 bases, with 16 bases between them. Germline CDR1 KGHSH, CDR2 LQKENI. The CDR3 is 15 residues long. The CDR3 coding sequence is TGTGCCAGCTCACCGGACTCCCTCTCAGGTTACGAGCAGTACTTC. Translated: CASSPDSLSGYEQYF. Together with reference TRBV18 and TRBJ2-7, the CDR3 gives the full variable domain: NAGVMQNPRHLVRRRGQEARLRCSPMKGHSHVYWYRQLPEEGLKFMVYLQKENIIDESGMPKERFSAEFPKEGPSILRIQQVVRGDSAAYFCASSPDSLSGYEQYFGPGTRLTVT.

The chain is built from TRBV6-6 and TRBJ1-5; D is ambiguous. The CDR3 spans 16 residues. V lost 0 bases, J lost 8 bases, and 17 bases lay in between. Germline CDR1 MNHNY, CDR2 SVGAGI (reference sequence). CDR3 sequence reads: CASSYSMRGGPEPQHF. Here the CDR3 DNA reads TGTGCCAGCAGTTACTCGATGAGAGGTGGCCCTGAGCCCCAGCATTTT.

The CDR3 region has the DNA TGCAGTGCACTCCTCGTGAATGAGCAGTTCTTC. Translated, it gives CSALLVNEQFF. The chain has TRBV20-1 and TRBJ2-1; D gene unclear. CDR1 is DFQATT, CDR2 SNEGSKA, per germline (reference sequence). CDR3 length: 11 residues. Trimming pared 6 bases from V and 7 bases from J, leaving 10 bases between.

Comment on this clone: One end of the junction fails to match germline, which may point to a read error. The chain is built from TRBV7-9 and TRBJ1-5, with TRBD1 matching over 7 bases. The germline V gene encodes CDR1 SEHNR and CDR2 FQNEAQ (reference sequence). The CDR3 has 16 amino acids. CDR3 protein: CSSSLVRQGGNQPQHF. CDR3 coding DNA: TGTTCCAGCAGCTTAGTTCGACAGGGTGGCAATCAGCCCCAGCATTTT.

This sequence joins TRBV30 and TRBJ1-1, with TRBD1 as a possible D gene (5 bases). Trimming pared 2 bases from V and 4 bases from J, leaving 14 bases between. The CDR3 length is 14 residues. The germline CDR1 and CDR2 sequences are GTSNPN and SVGIG (reference sequence). CDR3 loop: CAWSIGGRGTEAFF. Here the CDR3 DNA reads TGTGCCTGGAGTATCGGGGGTCGGGGCACTGAAGCTTTCTTT.

This clone showed up just once. This rearrangement joins TRBV13 to TRBJ2-3; 13 bases are shared with TRBD2. After removal of 8 bases from V and 0 bases from J, the junction contained 5 bases not matched to a gene. CDR1 is PRHDT and CDR2 is FYEKMQ in the germline V gene (reference sequence). The CDR3 consists of 16 residues. CDR3 amino acids: CASGQGLAGSTDTQYF. CDR3 nucleotide sequence: TGTGCCAGCGGGCAGGGACTAGCGGGAAGCACAGATACGCAGTATTTT.

This clone was detected only once. The chain joins TRBV5-4 to TRBJ1-2; D gene uncertain. CDR3 size: 13 residues. Trimming left V 4 bases short and J 7 bases short, with 14 bases between. Germline lookup yields CDR1 SGHNT and CDR2 YYREEE (reference sequence). The CDR3 DNA reads TGTGCCAGCAGCCCTTCCCAGGAATCTGGCTACACCTTC. Protein: CASSPSQESGYTF.